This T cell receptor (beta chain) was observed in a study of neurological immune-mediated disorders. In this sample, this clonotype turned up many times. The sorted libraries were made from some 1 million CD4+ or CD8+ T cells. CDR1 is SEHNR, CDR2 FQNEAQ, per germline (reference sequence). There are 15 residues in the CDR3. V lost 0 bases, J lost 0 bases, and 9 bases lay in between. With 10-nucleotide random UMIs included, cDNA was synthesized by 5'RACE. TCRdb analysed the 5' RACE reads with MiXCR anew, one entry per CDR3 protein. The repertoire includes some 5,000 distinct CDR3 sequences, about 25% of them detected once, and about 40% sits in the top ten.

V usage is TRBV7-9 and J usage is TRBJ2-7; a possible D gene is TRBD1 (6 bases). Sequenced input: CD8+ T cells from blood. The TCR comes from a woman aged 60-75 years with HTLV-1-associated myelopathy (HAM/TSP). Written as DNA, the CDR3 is TGTGCCAGCAGCTTAGCTTTGGGACACTCCTACGAGCAGTACTTC. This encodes CASSLALGHSYEQYF.